This section outlines one TCR beta chain sequence together with its context. This entry comes from a study of T cells after yellow fever vaccination. Each CDR3 protein gets one entry after TCRdb re-called the 5' RACE reads with MiXCR. The sample lists some 220,000 distinct CDR3 sequences; roughly 3.3% were seen once. V was clipped by 5 bases and J by 2 bases, with 23 bases between them. CDR1 is SGHTA and CDR2 is FQGTGA in the germline V gene. The CDR3 totals 18 residues. The sequence derives from a man aged 18 to 30 who received the YFV17D yellow fever vaccine. Sample: CD4+ T cells sorted from PBMCs, taken 10 days after the yellow fever booster vaccination. The chain carries TRBV7-3 and TRBJ2-3; D ambiguous. The CDR3 loop is CASSRNGQRPNLTDTQYF. The DNA of the CDR3 is TGTGCCAGCAGCCGCAATGGTCAGCGCCCTAACCTCACAGATACGCAGTATTTT.